This T cell receptor beta chain was found in a study of CD8 T cells in ankylosing spondylitis. The germline V gene encodes CDR1 LGHNA and CDR2 YSLEER. This CDR3 is 16 amino acids long. V gave up 1 base and J gave up 4 bases, with 13 bases separating them. For TCR beta, libraries came from quantitative 5'-RACE with molecular barcodes. One entry per CDR3 protein, called by TCRdb with MiXCR from the 5' RACE reads. The repertoire includes about 310,000 distinct CDR3 sequences, less than 25% of them detected once, and 3.5% sits in the top ten. The chain combines TRBV4-3 with TRBJ2-2; D might be TRBD1 or TRBD2, each matching 6 bases. Sequenced sample: blood, either unsorted or a sorted T cell fraction (not recorded which). The TCR was taken from a female donor with ankylosing spondylitis or in good health (not recorded which). CDR3 region: CASSQVGGVITGELFF. The DNA for the CDR3 is TGCGCCAGCAGCCAAGTGGGGGGCGTTATCACCGGGGAGCTGTTTTTT.